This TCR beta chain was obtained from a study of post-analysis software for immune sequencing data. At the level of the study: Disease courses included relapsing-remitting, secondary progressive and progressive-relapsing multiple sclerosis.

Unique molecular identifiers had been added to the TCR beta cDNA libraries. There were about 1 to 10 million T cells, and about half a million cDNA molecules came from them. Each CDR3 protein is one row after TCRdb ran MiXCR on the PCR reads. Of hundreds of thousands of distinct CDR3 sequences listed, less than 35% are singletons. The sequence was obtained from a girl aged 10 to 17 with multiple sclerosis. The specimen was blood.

The CDR3: CASSLLRTSNYGYTF. The CDR3 bases are TGTGCCAGCAGCTTGTTGCGGACCTCTAACTATGGCTACACCTTC. The chain couples TRBV5-5 to TRBJ1-2; D gene unclear. The CDR3 consists of 15 residues. Germline values: CDR1 SGHKS, CDR2 YYEKEE (reference sequence). V was shortened by 1 base and J by 0 bases, with 10 bases between the two germline ends.